Following are 25 T cell receptor beta chains from one sample sequenced in a study of early T cells in non-severe SARS-CoV-2 infection. One entry per CDR3 protein results from TCRdb running MiXCR on the 5' RACE reads. The profile shows 25,000 to 35,000 distinct CDR3 sequences, roughly 7.2% of them singletons. Material for sequencing was whole blood. The source of these receptors is an adult who was a healthcare worker with PCR-confirmed SARS-CoV-2 infection or an uninfected control (not recorded which).

This clonotype was recorded a few times. The chain carries TRBV7-2 and TRBJ2-3; D remains unclear. Germline CDR1 and CDR2: SGHTA and FQGNSA. CDR3 length: 13 residues. The germline V and J ends were trimmed by 2 bases and 2 bases, with 5 bases remaining between them. The CDR3 region is CASSLPNTDTQYF. DNA for the CDR3: TGTGCCAGCAGCTTACCAAACACAGATACGCAGTATTTT.

Many counts were recorded for this clonotype. This rearrangement joins TRBV6-5 to TRBJ2-1, with D possibly TRBD2 on 6 matching bases. Per the germline V gene, CDR1 is MNHEY and CDR2 is SVGAGI. The CDR3 consists of 13 residues. V lost 2 bases and J 9 bases, leaving 11 bases between the germline ends. This chain's CDR3 is CASSYARGVEQFF. CDR3 sequence (DNA): TGTGCCAGCAGTTACGCGCGGGGAGTTGAGCAGTTCTTC.

Comments on this clonotype: A read error may explain this, as a much larger clone is one base away. The chain is built from TRBV28 and TRBJ2-7; D is ambiguous. Germline CDR1 reads MDHEN; CDR2 reads SYDVKM. The CDR3 contains 13 residues. This CDR3 reads CASSFTTTYELYF. DNA for the CDR3: TGTGCCAGCAGTTTTACCACCACCTACGAGCTGTACTTC. The full variable domain, its missing parts supplied by reference TRBV28 and TRBJ2-7, is DVKVTQSSRYLVKRTGEKVFLECVQDMDHENMFWYRQDPGLGLRLIYFSYDVKMKEKGDIPEGYSVSREKKERFSLILESASTNQTSMYLCASSFTTTYELYFGPGTRLTVT.

This clonotype was recorded at least ten times. The V gene is TRBV27, the J gene TRBJ2-1; D may match TRBD1 or TRBD2 (6 bases each). This CDR3 spans 15 amino acids. The ends were cut back, 8 bases at V and 4 bases at J, with 18 bases in the middle. Germline CDR1 and CDR2: MNHEY and SMNVEV (reference sequence). CDR3 region: CASAPHGGPYNEQFF. CDR3 bases: TGTGCCAGCGCCCCCCACGGGGGCCCATACAATGAGCAGTTCTTC.

This clonotype appeared a few times. This sequence joins TRBV7-8 and TRBJ2-2; no definite D call. V was clipped by 6 bases and J by 8 bases, with 16 bases between them. The CDR3 is 14 amino acids. Germline V CDR1 and CDR2: SGHVS, FQNEAQ. DNA for the CDR3: TGTGCCAGCAGTACTAATCTTTTACGAGGGGAGCTGTTTTTT. This gives the protein CASSTNLLRGELFF.

This clonotype came up many times. The rearrangement links TRBV7-2 to TRBJ1-6; D may be TRBD1 (5 bases). The CDR3 totals 15 residues. In germline, CDR1 is SGHTA, CDR2 FQGNSA. Trimming pared 5 bases from V and 10 bases from J, leaving 18 bases between. The CDR3, as DNA: TGTGCCAGCAGCCCACTCCCGAGGGGTGGGTCACCCCTCCACTTT. Translation gives CASSPLPRGGSPLHF.

This clonotype was observed a handful of times. The CDR3 nucleotides read TGTGCCAGCAGCTTAGGAGACAGTGGAGGCTACACCTTC. It is translated as CASSLGDSGGYTF. V and J are TRBV7-2 and TRBJ1-2, with a weak D call TRBD1 (5 bases). The V end was cut by 1 base, the J end by 8 bases, with 11 bases between. CDR3 length: 13 amino acids. CDR1 is SGHTA and CDR2 is FQGNSA in the germline V gene.

This clonotype was counted ten times or more. J is TRBJ2-1 and V is TRBV3-1; no clear D. The CDR3 runs 15 residues. The germline V gene encodes CDR1 LGHDT and CDR2 YNNKEL (reference sequence). Trimming cost V 1 base and J 7 bases, with 14 bases left between them. This CDR3 reads CASSQGQLWENEQFF. Here the CDR3 DNA reads TGTGCCAGCAGCCAAGGCCAATTATGGGAAAATGAGCAGTTCTTC.

This clonotype came up many times. This chain connects TRBV7-8 to TRBJ2-7, with D uncertain. In germline, CDR1 is SGHVS, CDR2 FQNEAQ. This CDR3 has 14 residues. Trimming took off 5 bases at V and 3 bases at J, with 14 bases between the two ends. The CDR3 is CASSLDDSRYEQYF. The DNA for the CDR3 is TGTGCCAGCAGCCTGGACGATTCTCGCTACGAGCAGTACTTC.

This clonotype has a count of ten or more. The chain carries TRBV6-5 and TRBJ1-2; D gene ambiguous. V shed 7 bases and J shed 2 bases, with 14 bases lying between them. There are 14 residues in the CDR3. Germline V gene lookup returns CDR1 MNHEY and CDR2 SVGAGI. The CDR3 loop reads CASTKGGINYGYTF. CDR3 DNA sequence: TGTGCCAGCACTAAGGGAGGGATCAACTATGGCTACACCTTC.

This clonotype was counted ten times or more. This chain connects TRBV7-9 to TRBJ2-3; D is undetermined. Germline CDR1 is SEHNR and CDR2 is FQNEAQ (reference sequence). The CDR3 runs 14 residues. The V end lost 5 bases, the J end lost 0 bases, and 9 bases lay between the germline ends. CDR3 residues: CASSPLGSTDTQYF. CDR3 DNA: TGTGCCAGCAGCCCCTTGGGCAGCACAGATACGCAGTATTTT.

This clonotype was detected only a few times. The chain joins TRBV7-3 to TRBJ2-5; the D gene is possibly TRBD1 (6 bases). Germline V gene sequence: CDR1 SGHTA, CDR2 FQGTGA. The CDR3 length is 13 residues. V was shortened by 5 bases and J by 5 bases, with 12 bases between the two germline ends. The CDR3 is CASSVQGAETQYF. The CDR3 region has the DNA TGTGCCAGCAGCGTACAGGGCGCGGAGACCCAGTACTTC. Using reference TRBV7-3 and TRBJ2-5 for the parts outside the CDR3, the full variable domain is GAGVSQTPSNKVTEKGKYVELRCDPISGHTALYWYRQSLGQGPEFLIYFQGTGAADDSGLPNDRFFAVRPEGSVSTLKIQRTERGDSAVYLCASSVQGAETQYFGPGTRLLVL.

In this sample, this clonotype turned up many times. V and J are TRBV6-1 and TRBJ2-1; 7 positions agree with TRBD2. CDR1 and CDR2 (germline): MNHNS, SASEGT. V was pared by 4 bases and J by 6 bases, with 9 bases of the junction left unmatched. The CDR3 sequence is 15 residues long. The CDR3 DNA reads as TGTGCCAGCAGTGTCTCGCGGGGGAACGTCAATGAGCAGTTCTTC. It yields the protein CASSVSRGNVNEQFF.

In its sample, this clonotype was seen many times. CDR3: CASSITGLAGGVDTQYF. The CDR3 DNA follows: TGTGCCAGTAGTATAACGGGACTAGCGGGGGGTGTAGATACGCAGTATTTT. The chain couples TRBV19 to TRBJ2-3; 15 bases align to TRBD2. The germline V gene encodes CDR1 LNHDA and CDR2 SQIVND (reference sequence). J was trimmed by 5 bases and V by 2 bases; bases with no gene match: 5. This CDR3 is 17 amino acids long.

In this sample, this clonotype turned up many times. J is TRBJ2-2 and V is TRBV5-1; D gene unclear. Germline CDR1 SGHRS, CDR2 YFSETQ. The CDR3 is 14 amino acids. V was shortened by 4 bases and J by 1 base, with 8 bases between the two germline ends. This CDR3 reads CASSALENTGELFF. In nucleotides, the CDR3 is TGCGCCAGCAGCGCCCTAGAGAACACCGGGGAGCTGTTTTTT.

This clonotype was seen ten or more times. This chain connects TRBV2 to TRBJ2-2; 8 bases fit TRBD1. CDR1 and CDR2 (germline): SNHLY, FYNNEI. This CDR3 contains 16 residues. The junction had 10 bases not matched to a gene; V was cut back by 3 bases and J by 7 bases. The CDR3 here is CASSDTLRTGIGELFF. As DNA, the CDR3 is TGTGCCAGCAGTGATACCCTTAGGACAGGGATCGGGGAGCTGTTTTTT. Full variable domain (outside the CDR3, taken from reference TRBV2 and TRBJ2-2): EPEVTQTPSHQVTQMGQEVILRCVPISNHLYFYWYRQILGQKVEFLVSFYNNEISEKSEIFDDQFSVERPDGSNFTLKIRSTKLEDSAMYFCASSDTLRTGIGELFFGEGSRLTVL.

The rearrangement joins TRBV6-5 to TRBJ2-1; 10 nucleotides agree with TRBD2. CDR3 size: 16 residues. Trimming at V came to 0 bases and at J to 9 bases, leaving 8 bases not matched to a gene. Germline CDR1 MNHEY, CDR2 SVGAGI. CDR3 sequence reads: CASSYSVAGGLGEQFF. DNA for the CDR3: TGTGCCAGCAGTTACTCGGTAGCGGGGGGTTTAGGTGAGCAGTTCTTC.

This chain links TRBV7-3 with TRBJ2-3, with TRBD1 matching over 7 bases. The CDR3 sequence is 14 residues long. V gave up 8 bases and J gave up 2 bases; unmatched junction bases: 7. Germline-derived CDR1 and CDR2 are SGHTA and FQGTGA. This CDR3 is CASSPGQNTDTQYF. CDR3 sequence (DNA): TGTGCCAGCTCCCCGGGACAGAACACAGATACGCAGTATTTT.

The table lists this clonotype with many counts. The chain recombines TRBV5-6 with TRBJ2-7; TRBD1 might be the D (6 bases). This CDR3 contains 13 residues. V dropped 6 bases and J dropped 6 bases, with 16 bases sitting between them. Germline V gene lookup returns CDR1 SGHDT and CDR2 YYEEEE. The CDR3 spells CASTRGSKGEQYF. The CDR3 nucleotides are TGTGCCAGCACCAGGGGTAGCAAGGGCGAGCAGTACTTC. The full variable domain, rest sourced from reference TRBV5-6 and TRBJ2-7, is DAGVTQSPTHLIKTRGQQVTLRCSPKSGHDTVSWYQQALGQGPQFIFQYYEEEERQRGNFPDRFSGHQFPNYSSELNVNALLLGDSALYLCASTRGSKGEQYFGPGTRLTVT.

This clonotype was seen ten or more times. As DNA, the CDR3 is TGTGCCAGCAGCAAGGGACAGGGAAGGAATACGCAGTATTTT. Amino acid sequence: CASSKGQGRNTQYF. V and J are TRBV5-4 and TRBJ2-3, with TRBD1 matching 9 bases. Germline assignment: CDR1 SGHNT and CDR2 YYREEE (reference sequence). CDR3 length equals 14 residues. The junction had 7 bases not matched to a gene; V was cut back by 4 bases and J by 7 bases.

V is TRBV25-1 and J is TRBJ1-1, with TRBD1 as a possible D gene (6 bases). This CDR3 has 13 amino acids. V was pared by 10 bases and J by 0 bases, with 12 bases between. Germline V gene data show CDR1 as MGHDK and CDR2 as SYGVNS. The DNA for the CDR3 is TGTGCCACCACAGGACAGCTGAACACTGAAGCTTTCTTT. It translates to CATTGQLNTEAFF.

This clonotype was counted ten times or more. V is TRBV18 and J is TRBJ2-3; 11 bases align to TRBD2. CDR3 size: 15 residues. Germline loops: CDR1 KGHSH, CDR2 LQKENI. The V and J ends lost 6 bases and 5 bases, in that order; junction bases with no gene match: 7. The CDR3 here is CASSLLAGEIDTQYF. CDR3 DNA: TGTGCCAGCTCCCTACTAGCGGGAGAGATAGATACGCAGTATTTT.

This clonotype was seen repeatedly, ten times or more. The rearrangement uses TRBV7-2 and TRBJ2-2; D is unresolved. CDR1 and CDR2 from the germline V gene are SGHTA and FQGNSA. This CDR3 has 16 amino acids. Between the trimmed V and J ends, which lost 2 bases and 5 bases, there was a span of 15 bases. The CDR3 bases are TGTGCCAGCAGCTTACTTGGCGCTGGCTCAACCGGGGAGCTGTTTTTT. Amino acids: CASSLLGAGSTGELFF.

This clonotype was recorded many times. V and J are TRBV5-4 and TRBJ2-7, with 13 bases matching TRBD2. The ends lost 4 bases at V and 8 bases at J; junction bases unmatched: 9. The CDR3 has 15 amino acids. Germline values: CDR1 SGHNT, CDR2 YYREEE (reference sequence). CDR3 sequence reads: CASSPGGLAGFQQYF. CDR3 nucleotide sequence: TGTGCCAGCAGCCCTGGGGGACTAGCGGGGTTTCAGCAGTACTTC.

This clonotype was seen ten or more times. The chain links TRBV18 to TRBJ1-5, with 7 nucleotides matching TRBD1. CDR1 and CDR2 (germline): KGHSH, LQKENI. V lost 8 bases and J lost 1; bases outside the gene matches: 8. The CDR3 is 15 residues long. The CDR3: CASSTTGASNQPQHF. The CDR3 region has the DNA TGTGCCAGCAGCACCACAGGGGCGAGCAATCAGCCCCAGCATTTT.